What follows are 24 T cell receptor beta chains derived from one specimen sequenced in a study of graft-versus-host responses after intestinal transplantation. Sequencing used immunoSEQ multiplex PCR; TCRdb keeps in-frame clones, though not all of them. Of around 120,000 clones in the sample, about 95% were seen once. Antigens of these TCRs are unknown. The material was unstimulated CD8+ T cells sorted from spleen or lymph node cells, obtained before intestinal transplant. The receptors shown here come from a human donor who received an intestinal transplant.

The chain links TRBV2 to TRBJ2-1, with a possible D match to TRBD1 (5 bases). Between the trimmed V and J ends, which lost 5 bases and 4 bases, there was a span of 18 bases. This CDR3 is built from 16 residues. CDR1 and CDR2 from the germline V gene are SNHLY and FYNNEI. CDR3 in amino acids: CASSTKFTQGYNEQFF. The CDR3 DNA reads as TGTGCCAGCAGTACGAAATTCACGCAGGGATACAATGAGCAGTTCTTC.

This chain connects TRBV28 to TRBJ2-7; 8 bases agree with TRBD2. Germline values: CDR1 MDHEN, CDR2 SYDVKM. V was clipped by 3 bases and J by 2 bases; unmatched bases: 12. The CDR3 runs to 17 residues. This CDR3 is CASSLSGGGRRPYEQYF. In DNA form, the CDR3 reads TGTGCCAGCAGTTTGAGCGGGGGAGGGCGACGCCCCTACGAGCAGTACTTC.

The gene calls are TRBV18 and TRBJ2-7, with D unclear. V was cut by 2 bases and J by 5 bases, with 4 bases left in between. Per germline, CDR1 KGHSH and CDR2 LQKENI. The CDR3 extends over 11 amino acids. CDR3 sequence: CASSPGDEQYF. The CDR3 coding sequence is TGTGCCAGCTCACCAGGGGACGAGCAGTACTTC.

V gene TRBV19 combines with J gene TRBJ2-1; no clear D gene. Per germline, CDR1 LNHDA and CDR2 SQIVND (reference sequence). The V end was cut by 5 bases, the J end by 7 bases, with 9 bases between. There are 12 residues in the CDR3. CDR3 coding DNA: TGTGCCAGTAGTCCGGGCCGGAATGAGCAGTTCTTC. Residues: CASSPGRNEQFF.

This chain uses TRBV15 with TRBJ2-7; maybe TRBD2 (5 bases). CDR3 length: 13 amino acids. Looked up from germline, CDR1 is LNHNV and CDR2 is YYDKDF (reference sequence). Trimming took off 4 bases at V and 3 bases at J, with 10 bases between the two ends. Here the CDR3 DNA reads TGTGCCACCAGCATATCAGCGGACTACGAGCAGTACTTC. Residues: CATSISADYEQYF.

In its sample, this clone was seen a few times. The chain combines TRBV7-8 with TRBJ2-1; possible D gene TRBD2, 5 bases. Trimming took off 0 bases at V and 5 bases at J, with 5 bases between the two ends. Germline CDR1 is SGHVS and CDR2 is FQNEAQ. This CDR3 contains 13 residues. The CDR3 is CASSLAGDNEQFF. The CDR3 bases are TGTGCCAGCAGCTTAGCGGGAGACAATGAGCAGTTCTTC.

The CDR3 is CASSQDVGLAGPTDTQYF. The CDR3 DNA is TGCGCCAGCAGCCAAGATGTGGGCCTAGCGGGTCCCACAGATACGCAGTATTTT. This rearrangement joins TRBV4-3 to TRBJ2-3; 8 nucleotides agree with TRBD2. This CDR3 spans 18 amino acids. The germline CDR1 and CDR2 sequences are LGHNA and YSLEER. The V and J ends lost 0 bases and 2 bases, in that order; junction bases with no gene match: 10.

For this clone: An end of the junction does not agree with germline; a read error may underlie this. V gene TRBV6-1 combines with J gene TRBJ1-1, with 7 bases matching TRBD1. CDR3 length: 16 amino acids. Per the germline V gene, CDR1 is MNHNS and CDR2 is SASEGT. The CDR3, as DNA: TGTGCCAGCATTGAAACAGGGGCCAGGGTGAACACTGAAGCTTTCTTT. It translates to CASIETGARVNTEAFF.

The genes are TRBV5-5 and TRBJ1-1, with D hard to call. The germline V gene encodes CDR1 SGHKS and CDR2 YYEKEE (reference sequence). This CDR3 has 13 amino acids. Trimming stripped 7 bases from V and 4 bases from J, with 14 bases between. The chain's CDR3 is CASGESKGTEAFF. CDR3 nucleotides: TGTGCCAGCGGAGAGAGCAAGGGCACTGAAGCTTTCTTT.

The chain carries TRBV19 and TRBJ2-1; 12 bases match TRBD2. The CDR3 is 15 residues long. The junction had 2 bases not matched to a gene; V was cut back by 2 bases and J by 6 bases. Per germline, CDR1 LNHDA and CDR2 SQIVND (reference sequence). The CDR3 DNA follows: TGTGCCAGTAGTATACTAGCGGGAGGGCCCAATGAGCAGTTCTTC. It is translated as CASSILAGGPNEQFF. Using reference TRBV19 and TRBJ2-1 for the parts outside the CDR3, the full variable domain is DGGITQSPKYLFRKEGQNVTLSCEQNLNHDAMYWYRQDPGQGLRLIYYSQIVNDFQKGDIAEGYSVSREKKESFPLTVTSAQKNPTAFYLCASSILAGGPNEQFFGPGTRLTVL.

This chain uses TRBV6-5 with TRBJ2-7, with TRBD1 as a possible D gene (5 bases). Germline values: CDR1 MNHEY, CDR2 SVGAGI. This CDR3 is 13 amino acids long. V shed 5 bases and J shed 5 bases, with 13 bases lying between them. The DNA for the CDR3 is TGTGCCAGCAGTGAGCTAAGGGGCCACGAGCAGTACTTC. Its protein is CASSELRGHEQYF.

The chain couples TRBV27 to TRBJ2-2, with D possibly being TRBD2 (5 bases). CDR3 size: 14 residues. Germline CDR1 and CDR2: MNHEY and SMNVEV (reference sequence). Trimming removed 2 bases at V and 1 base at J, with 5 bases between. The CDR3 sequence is CASSLGRNTGELFF. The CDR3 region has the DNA TGTGCCAGCAGTTTAGGGAGGAACACCGGGGAGCTGTTTTTT.

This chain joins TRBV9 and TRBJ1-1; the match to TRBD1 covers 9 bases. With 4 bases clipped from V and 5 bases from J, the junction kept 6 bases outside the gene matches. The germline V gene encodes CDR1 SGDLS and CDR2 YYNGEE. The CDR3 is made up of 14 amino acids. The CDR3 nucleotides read TGTGCCAGCAGCCAAGGGACAGGGTGGACTGAAGCTTTCTTT. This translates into CASSQGTGWTEAFF.

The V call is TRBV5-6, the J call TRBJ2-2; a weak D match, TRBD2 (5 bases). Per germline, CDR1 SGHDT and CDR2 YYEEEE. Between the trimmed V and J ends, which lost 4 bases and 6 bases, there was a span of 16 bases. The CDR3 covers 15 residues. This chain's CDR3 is CASSPDGIPPGELFF. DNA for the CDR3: TGTGCCAGCAGCCCGGACGGGATTCCCCCCGGGGAGCTGTTTTTT.

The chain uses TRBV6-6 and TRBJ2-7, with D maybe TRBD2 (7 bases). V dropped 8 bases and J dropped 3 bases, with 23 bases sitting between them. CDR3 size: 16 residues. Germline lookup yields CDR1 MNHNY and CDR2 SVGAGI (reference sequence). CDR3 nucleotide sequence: TGTGCCAGCTCCTTTTATAGGGGGGAGGGAATCTACGAGCAGTACTTC. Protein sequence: CASSFYRGEGIYEQYF.

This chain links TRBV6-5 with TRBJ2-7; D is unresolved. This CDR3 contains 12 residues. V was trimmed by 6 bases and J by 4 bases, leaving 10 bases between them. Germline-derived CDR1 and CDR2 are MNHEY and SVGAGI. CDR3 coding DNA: TGTGCCAGCAGCCGGACGGAATACGAGCAGTACTTC. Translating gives CASSRTEYEQYF.

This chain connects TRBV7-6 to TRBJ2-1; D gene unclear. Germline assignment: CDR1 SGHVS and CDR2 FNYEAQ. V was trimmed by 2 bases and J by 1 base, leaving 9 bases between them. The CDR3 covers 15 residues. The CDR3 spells CASSLSGWSYNEQFF. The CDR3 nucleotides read TGTGCCAGCAGCTTATCGGGCTGGTCCTACAATGAGCAGTTCTTC. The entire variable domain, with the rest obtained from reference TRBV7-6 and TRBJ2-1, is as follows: GAGVSQSPRYKVTKRGQDVALRCDPISGHVSLYWYRQALGQGPEFLTYFNYEAQQDKSGLPNDRFSAERPEGSISTLTIQRTEQRDSAMYRCASSLSGWSYNEQFFGPGTRLTVL.

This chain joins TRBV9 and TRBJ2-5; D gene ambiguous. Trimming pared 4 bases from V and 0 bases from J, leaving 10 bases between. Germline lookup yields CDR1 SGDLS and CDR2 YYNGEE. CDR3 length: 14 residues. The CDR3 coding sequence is TGTGCCAGCAGCCCCCCCGGACACCAAGAGACCCAGTACTTC. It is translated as CASSPPGHQETQYF.

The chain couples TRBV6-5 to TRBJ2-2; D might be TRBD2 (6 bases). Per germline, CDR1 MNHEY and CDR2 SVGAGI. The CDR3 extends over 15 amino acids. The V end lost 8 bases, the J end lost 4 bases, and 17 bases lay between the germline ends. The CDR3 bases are TGTGCCAGCCCCAAGGGACTCACCAGCACCGGGGAGCTGTTTTTT. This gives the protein CASPKGLTSTGELFF.

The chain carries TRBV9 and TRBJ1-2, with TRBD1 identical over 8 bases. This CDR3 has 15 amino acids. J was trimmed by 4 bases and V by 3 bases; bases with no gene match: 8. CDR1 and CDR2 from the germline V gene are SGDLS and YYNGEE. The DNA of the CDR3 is TGTGCCAGCAGCGACACGACAGGGGCTGGCTATGGCTACACCTTC. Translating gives CASSDTTGAGYGYTF.

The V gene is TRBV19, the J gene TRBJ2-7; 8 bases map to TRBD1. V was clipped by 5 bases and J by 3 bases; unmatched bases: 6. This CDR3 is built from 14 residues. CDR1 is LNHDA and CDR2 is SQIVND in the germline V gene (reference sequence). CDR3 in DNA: TGTGCCAGTAGTCCTGCACAGGGGGGCTACGAGCAGTACTTC. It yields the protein CASSPAQGGYEQYF.

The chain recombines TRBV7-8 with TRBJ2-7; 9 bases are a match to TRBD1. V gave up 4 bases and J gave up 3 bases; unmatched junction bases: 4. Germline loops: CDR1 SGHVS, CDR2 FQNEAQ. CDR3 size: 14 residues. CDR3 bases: TGTGCCAGCAGCTATGGACAGGGGAGCTACGAGCAGTACTTC. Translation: CASSYGQGSYEQYF.

CDR3 protein: CASSDLQGYGSNIQYF. The CDR3 bases are TGTGCCAGCAGCGATTTACAGGGGTACGGTTCAAACATTCAGTACTTC. V usage is TRBV7-8 and J usage is TRBJ2-4; 7 bases line up with TRBD1. The V gene end was trimmed by 5 bases and the J gene end by 6 bases; junction bases not matched to a gene: 13. The CDR3 has 16 amino acids. CDR1 is SGHVS and CDR2 is FQNEAQ in the germline V gene.

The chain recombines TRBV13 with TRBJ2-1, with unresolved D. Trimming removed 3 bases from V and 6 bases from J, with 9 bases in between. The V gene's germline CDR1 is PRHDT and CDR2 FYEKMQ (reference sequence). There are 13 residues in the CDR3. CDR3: CASSFIGPNEQFF. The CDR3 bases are TGTGCCAGCAGCTTCATCGGACCCAATGAGCAGTTCTTC.